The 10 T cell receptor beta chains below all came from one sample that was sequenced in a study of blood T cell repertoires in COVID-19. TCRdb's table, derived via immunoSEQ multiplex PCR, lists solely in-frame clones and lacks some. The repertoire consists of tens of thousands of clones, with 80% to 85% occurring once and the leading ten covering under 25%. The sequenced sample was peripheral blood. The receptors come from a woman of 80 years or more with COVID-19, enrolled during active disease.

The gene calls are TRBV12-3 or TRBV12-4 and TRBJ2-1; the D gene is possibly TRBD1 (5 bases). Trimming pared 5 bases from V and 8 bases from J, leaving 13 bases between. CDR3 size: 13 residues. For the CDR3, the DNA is TGTGCCAGCAGTATTCGACAGCGCTATGAGCAGTTCTTC. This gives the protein CASSIRQRYEQFF.

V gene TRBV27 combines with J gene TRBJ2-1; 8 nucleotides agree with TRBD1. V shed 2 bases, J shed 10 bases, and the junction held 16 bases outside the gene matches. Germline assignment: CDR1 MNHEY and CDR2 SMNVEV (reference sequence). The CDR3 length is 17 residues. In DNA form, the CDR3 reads TGTGCCAGCAGTTTAGGGCCGAGGACAGGGAACCCCCCGGAGCAGTTCTTC. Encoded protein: CASSLGPRTGNPPEQFF.

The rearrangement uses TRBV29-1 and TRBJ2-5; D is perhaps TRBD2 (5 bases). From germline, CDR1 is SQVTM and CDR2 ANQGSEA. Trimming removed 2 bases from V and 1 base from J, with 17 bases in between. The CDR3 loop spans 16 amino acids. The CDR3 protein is CSVESLVASPQETQYF. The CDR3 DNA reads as TGCAGCGTTGAAAGTTTGGTGGCTAGCCCCCAAGAGACCCAGTACTTC.

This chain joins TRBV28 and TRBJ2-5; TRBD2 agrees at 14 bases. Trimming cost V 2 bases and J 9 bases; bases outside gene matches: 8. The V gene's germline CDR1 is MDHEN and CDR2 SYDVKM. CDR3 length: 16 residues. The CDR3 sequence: CASSLLGLAGERAQYF. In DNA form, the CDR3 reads TGTGCCAGCAGTTTACTGGGACTAGCGGGAGAAAGGGCCCAGTACTTC.

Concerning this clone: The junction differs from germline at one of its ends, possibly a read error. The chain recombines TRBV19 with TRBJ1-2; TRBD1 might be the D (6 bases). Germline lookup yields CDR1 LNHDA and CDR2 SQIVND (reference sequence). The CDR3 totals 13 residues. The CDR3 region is CASRIGQTYGYTF. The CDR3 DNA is TGTGCCAGTAGAATAGGACAGACCTATGGCTACACCTTC.

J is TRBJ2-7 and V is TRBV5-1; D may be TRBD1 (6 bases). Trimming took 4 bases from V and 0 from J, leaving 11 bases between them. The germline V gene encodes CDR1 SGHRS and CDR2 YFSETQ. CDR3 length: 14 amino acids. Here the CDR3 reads CASSLPDSSYEQYF. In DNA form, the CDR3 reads TGCGCCAGCAGCCTCCCGGACAGCTCCTACGAGCAGTACTTC. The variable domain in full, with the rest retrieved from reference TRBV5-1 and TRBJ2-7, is KAGVTQTPRYLIKTRGQQVTLSCSPISGHRSVSWYQQTPGQGLQFLFEYFSETQRNKGNFPGRFSGRQFSNSRSEMNVSTLELGDSALYLCASSLPDSSYEQYFGPGTRLTVT.

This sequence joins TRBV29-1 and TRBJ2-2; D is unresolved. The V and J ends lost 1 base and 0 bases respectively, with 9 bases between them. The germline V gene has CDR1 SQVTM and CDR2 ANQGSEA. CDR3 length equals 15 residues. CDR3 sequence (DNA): TGCAGCGTTGAAGGATCGCGCGCGAACACCGGGGAGCTGTTTTTT. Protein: CSVEGSRANTGELFF.

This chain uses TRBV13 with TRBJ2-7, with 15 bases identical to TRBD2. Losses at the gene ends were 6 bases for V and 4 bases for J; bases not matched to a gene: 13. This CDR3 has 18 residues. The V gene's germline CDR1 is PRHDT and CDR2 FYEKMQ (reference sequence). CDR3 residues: CASREPGLAGGRGYEQYF. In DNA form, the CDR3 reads TGTGCCAGCAGGGAACCGGGACTAGCGGGAGGCCGGGGGTACGAGCAGTACTTC.

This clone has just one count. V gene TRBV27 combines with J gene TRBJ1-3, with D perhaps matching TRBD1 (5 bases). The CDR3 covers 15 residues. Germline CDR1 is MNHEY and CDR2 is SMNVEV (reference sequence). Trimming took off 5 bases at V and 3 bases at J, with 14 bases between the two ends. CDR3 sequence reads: CASSRGGLGGNTIYF. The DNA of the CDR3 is TGTGCCAGCAGTAGGGGAGGTCTTGGTGGAAACACCATATATTTT.

The CDR3 loop reads CASSFFQGHGYTF. Here the CDR3 DNA reads TGTGCCAGCAGTTTCTTCCAGGGGCATGGCTACACCTTC. The V gene is TRBV27, the J gene TRBJ1-2; TRBD1 is a possible D gene (6 bases). The CDR3 consists of 13 residues. Per the germline V gene, CDR1 is MNHEY and CDR2 is SMNVEV (reference sequence). V gave up 3 bases and J gave up 6 bases, with 11 bases separating them.